Shown below are 31 T cell receptor beta chains from a single sample sequenced in a study of cytomegalovirus exposure and HLA in healthy donors. PCR employed 60 Vbeta and 13 Jbeta primers. Sequencing was performed with immunoSEQ multiplex PCR; in TCRdb, only in-frame clones are kept and a portion is missing. The table shows 190,000 or so clones, with less than 90% occurring only once. The sequenced sample was PBMCs. These TCRs come from a man aged 45 to 65 in good health and CMV-seronegative.

The V call is TRBV4-3, the J call TRBJ2-1, with a tentative D call TRBD2 (5 bases). Trimming pared 4 bases from V and 0 bases from J, leaving 10 bases between. The germline V gene has CDR1 LGHNA and CDR2 YSLEER. The CDR3 covers 15 residues. CDR3 nucleotide sequence: TGCGCCAGCAGCCTTTGGCGGGTCTCCTACAATGAGCAGTTCTTC. Translated, it gives CASSLWRVSYNEQFF.

This clone has more than one count but fewer than ten. The chain recombines TRBV6-6 with TRBJ1-2, with TRBD1 matching over 8 bases. Germline CDR1 MNHNY, CDR2 SVGAGI (reference sequence). Trimming cost V 2 bases and J 2 bases; bases outside gene matches: 4. The CDR3 loop spans 15 amino acids. DNA for the CDR3: TGTGCCAGCAGTTACGGGCAGGGGGCGAACTATGGCTACACCTTC. It yields the protein CASSYGQGANYGYTF.

This chain uses TRBV7-3 with TRBJ2-3; D possibly corresponds to TRBD1 (6 bases). Germline CDR1 and CDR2: SGHTA and FQGTGA. V lost 3 bases to trimming and J lost 2 bases, with 15 bases between them. This CDR3 spans 16 amino acids. Here the CDR3 reads CASSFSAGVPTDTQYF. As DNA, the CDR3 is TGTGCCAGCAGCTTTTCCGCAGGGGTCCCCACAGATACGCAGTATTTT.

The chain employs TRBV5-1 and TRBJ2-3; D is undetermined. Between the trimmed V and J ends, which lost 3 bases and 1 base, there was a span of 15 bases. Germline V gene sequence: CDR1 SGHRS, CDR2 YFSETQ. The length of the CDR3 is 16 residues. Here the CDR3 reads CASSSQLLAGTDTQYF. CDR3 DNA: TGCGCCAGCAGCTCCCAGTTGCTCGCGGGCACAGATACGCAGTATTTT. The variable domain in full, with the rest retrieved from reference TRBV5-1 and TRBJ2-3, is KAGVTQTPRYLIKTRGQQVTLSCSPISGHRSVSWYQQTPGQGLQFLFEYFSETQRNKGNFPGRFSGRQFSNSRSEMNVSTLELGDSALYLCASSSQLLAGTDTQYFGPGTRLTVL.

The chain combines TRBV7-2 with TRBJ2-5, with 8 bases fitting TRBD2. V lost 3 bases, J lost 7 bases, and 13 bases stayed unmatched. Germline lookup yields CDR1 SGHTA and CDR2 FQGNSA. CDR3 size: 16 residues. The CDR3 loop reads CASSFGGLAGSGTQYF. CDR3 coding DNA: TGTGCCAGCAGCTTTGGGGGGCTAGCGGGCTCCGGGACCCAGTACTTC. The entire variable domain, with the rest obtained from reference TRBV7-2 and TRBJ2-5, is as follows: GAGVSQSPSNKVTEKGKDVELRCDPISGHTALYWYRQSLGQGLEFLIYFQGNSAPDKSGLPSDRFSAERTGGSVSTLTIQRTQQEDSAVYLCASSFGGLAGSGTQYFGPGTRLLVL.

A single count supports this clone. The V call is TRBV7-6, the J call TRBJ2-3; D remains unclear. The germline V gene has CDR1 SGHVS and CDR2 FNYEAQ. The CDR3 is 16 residues long. V lost 5 bases, J lost 3 bases, and 18 bases lay in between. The CDR3: CASSLTGPPATDTQYF. In nucleotides, the CDR3 is TGTGCCAGCAGCCTTACGGGTCCCCCAGCAACAGATACGCAGTATTTT.

The chain uses TRBV7-2 and TRBJ1-2; 7 bases are shared with TRBD1. Germline CDR1 and CDR2: SGHTA and FQGNSA. The V gene end was trimmed by 2 bases and the J gene end by 4 bases; junction bases not matched to a gene: 4. The CDR3 consists of 14 residues. The CDR3 region is CASSLSGTAYGYTF. The CDR3 coding sequence is TGTGCCAGCAGCTTAAGTGGGACAGCCTATGGCTACACCTTC.

This chain connects TRBV6-4 to TRBJ2-7; TRBD2 matches at 9 bases. CDR3 size: 15 residues. V shed 7 bases, J shed 2 bases, and the junction held 9 bases outside the gene matches. Germline V gene sequence: CDR1 MRHNA, CDR2 SNTAGT. The CDR3 nucleotides are TGTGCCAGCACCACCGCTAGCGGGGTAACCTACGAGCAGTACTTC. This sequence encodes CASTTASGVTYEQYF.

The V gene is TRBV27, the J gene TRBJ2-2, with a possible D match to TRBD2 (7 bases). Looked up from germline, CDR1 is MNHEY and CDR2 is SMNVEV (reference sequence). The CDR3 sequence is 16 residues long. V lost 2 bases and J 6 bases, leaving 16 bases between the germline ends. The CDR3 is CASSLMRGGPPGELFF. The CDR3 region has the DNA TGTGCCAGCAGTTTAATGCGCGGGGGCCCGCCCGGGGAGCTGTTTTTT.

The CDR3 DNA reads as TGTGCCAGCTCACCAAATCCCAGGTCCTACGAGCAGTACTTC. This codes for CASSPNPRSYEQYF. V usage is TRBV18 and J usage is TRBJ2-7; unclear D gene. This CDR3 contains 14 residues. Trimming took 2 bases from V and 1 from J, leaving 9 bases between them. The germline gives CDR1 KGHSH, CDR2 LQKENI.

This rearrangement joins TRBV18 to TRBJ1-4, with D uncertain. The V gene's germline CDR1 is KGHSH and CDR2 LQKENI. The CDR3 totals 14 residues. Trimming removed 2 bases at V and 7 bases at J, with 11 bases between. CDR3 sequence reads: CASSPGYAGEKLFF. DNA for the CDR3: TGTGCCAGCTCACCAGGGTATGCGGGTGAAAAACTGTTTTTT. The whole variable domain, remainder taken from reference TRBV18 and TRBJ1-4, is NAGVMQNPRHLVRRRGQEARLRCSPMKGHSHVYWYRQLPEEGLKFMVYLQKENIIDESGMPKERFSAEFPKEGPSILRIQQVVRGDSAAYFCASSPGYAGEKLFFGSGTQLSVL.

The rearrangement links TRBV9 to TRBJ2-5; 11 bases agree with TRBD1. The DNA end is a closer match to TRBJ2-7, so the J assignment may be wrong. CDR1 is SGDLS, CDR2 YYNGEE, per germline. The CDR3 is 15 amino acids. The CDR3 coding sequence is TGTGCCAGCAGCCCAAGGACAGGGGGCGGGTACGAGCAGTACTTC. This sequence encodes CASSPRTGGGYEQYF.

The CDR3 bases are TGTGCCAGCAGCTCCAGACAGGGGGTGATCTCCTACGAGCAGTACTTC. Amino acid sequence: CASSSRQGVISYEQYF. The chain links TRBV11-3 to TRBJ2-7, with TRBD1 identical over 9 bases. The CDR3 is made up of 16 amino acids. Germline values: CDR1 SGHNT, CDR2 YENEEA. After removal of 4 bases from V and 0 bases from J, the junction contained 7 bases not matched to a gene.

The chain combines TRBV5-1 with TRBJ2-7, with D possibly TRBD1 on 6 matching bases. The germline V gene has CDR1 SGHRS and CDR2 YFSETQ. V gave up 5 bases and J gave up 4 bases, with 16 bases separating them. The CDR3 consists of 14 residues. The CDR3 DNA sequence: TGCGCCAGCAGAACCCAAGGGGGACCATACGAGCAGTACTTC. Translating it yields CASRTQGGPYEQYF. Drawing the rest from reference TRBV5-1 and TRBJ2-7, the complete variable domain is KAGVTQTPRYLIKTRGQQVTLSCSPISGHRSVSWYQQTPGQGLQFLFEYFSETQRNKGNFPGRFSGRQFSNSRSEMNVSTLELGDSALYLCASRTQGGPYEQYFGPGTRLTVT.

This chain connects TRBV28 to TRBJ2-7; TRBD1 matches at 8 bases. Germline V gives CDR1 MDHEN, CDR2 SYDVKM. V lost 6 bases to trimming and J lost 5 bases; unmatched junction nucleotides: 9. This CDR3 comprises 14 residues. Here the CDR3 DNA reads TGTGCCAGCAGCCGACGGACAGGGTCTCACGAGCAGTACTTC. Translating gives CASSRRTGSHEQYF.

The chain recombines TRBV4-3 with TRBJ1-6; the match to TRBD1 covers 8 bases. The CDR3 covers 15 residues. Per the germline V gene, CDR1 is LGHNA and CDR2 is YSLEER. Losses at the gene ends were 1 base for V and 9 bases for J; bases not matched to a gene: 5. The CDR3 DNA reads as TGCGCCAGCAGCCAAGGGGGCAGGGGGCTTTCACCCCTCCACTTT. Its protein product is CASSQGGRGLSPLHF.

The rearrangement uses TRBV30 and TRBJ1-5; TRBD1 matches at 7 bases. This CDR3 is 15 amino acids long. The germline CDR1 and CDR2 sequences are GTSNPN and SVGIG (reference sequence). Trimming cost V 3 bases and J 0 bases; bases outside gene matches: 5. The CDR3 sequence: CAWSRDSNSNQPQHF. The CDR3 DNA sequence: TGTGCCTGGAGCCGGGACAGTAATAGCAATCAGCCCCAGCATTTT.

The rearrangement uses TRBV7-3 and TRBJ1-5; 8 nucleotides align to TRBD1. The germline gives CDR1 SGHTA, CDR2 FQGTGA. Trimming took 5 bases from V and 5 from J; bases not matched to a gene: 2. CDR3 length equals 13 residues. DNA of the CDR3: TGTGCCAGCAGCCCGGACAGGGATCAGCCCCAGCATTTT. Translated: CASSPDRDQPQHF.

The chain is built from TRBV6-1 and TRBJ2-3, with TRBD1 identical over 8 bases. V lost 6 bases, J lost 7 bases, and 12 bases stayed unmatched. Germline CDR1 MNHNS, CDR2 SASEGT. The CDR3 contains 15 residues. CDR3 region: CASRDAGGVWHTQYF. In DNA form, the CDR3 reads TGTGCCAGCAGGGATGCAGGGGGCGTCTGGCATACGCAGTATTTT.

J is TRBJ1-1 and V is TRBV6-6; D perhaps matches TRBD1 (6 bases). Per the germline V gene, CDR1 is MNHNY and CDR2 is SVGAGI (reference sequence). The germline V and J ends were trimmed by 4 bases and 5 bases, with 11 bases remaining between them. This CDR3 contains 13 residues. The CDR3, as DNA: TGTGCCAGCAGTTCACAGGGAGAGACTGAAGCTTTCTTT. Residues: CASSSQGETEAFF.

This sequence joins TRBV9 and TRBJ1-1; D not resolved. Germline V gene data show CDR1 as SGDLS and CDR2 as YYNGEE. The CDR3 consists of 15 residues. Trimming took 0 bases from V and 1 from J, leaving 10 bases between them. CDR3 bases: TGTGCCAGCAGCGTAGCTGGGCCCCCGAACACTGAAGCTTTCTTT. As protein: CASSVAGPPNTEAFF.

V usage is TRBV11-2 and J usage is TRBJ2-7; 8 nucleotides match TRBD2. Germline CDR1 reads SGHAT; CDR2 reads FQNNGV. The CDR3 consists of 15 residues. The J segment lost 3 bases and the V segment lost 1 base, leaving 5 bases of the junction unmatched. The CDR3 reads CASSLGTGGIYEQYF. CDR3 DNA sequence: TGTGCCAGCAGCTTAGGGACGGGAGGGATCTACGAGCAGTACTTC.

The chain has TRBV10-3 and TRBJ2-7; 8 bases line up with TRBD1. V gave up 10 bases and J gave up 5 bases; unmatched junction bases: 10. The CDR3 is made up of 13 amino acids. CDR1 is ENHRY and CDR2 is SYGVKD in the germline V gene. The CDR3 region has the DNA TGTGCCACCCTTGGACAGGGTATAGACGAGCAGTACTTC. Translated: CATLGQGIDEQYF.

The chain recombines TRBV18 with TRBJ2-5; possibly TRBD1 for D (5 bases). CDR3 length equals 15 residues. V shed 3 bases and J shed 3 bases, with 14 bases lying between them. Germline V gene sequence: CDR1 KGHSH, CDR2 LQKENI. The CDR3 here is CASSPDSFIEETQYF. The CDR3, as DNA: TGTGCCAGCTCACCCGACAGTTTTATAGAAGAGACCCAGTACTTC.

J is TRBJ1-2 and V is TRBV28; D is possibly TRBD1 (5 bases). There are 13 residues in the CDR3. In germline, CDR1 is MDHEN, CDR2 SYDVKM. V dropped 6 bases and J dropped 8 bases, with 16 bases sitting between them. The DNA for the CDR3 is TGTGCCAGCAGCCCCCCCCCAGGGAGGGGCTACACCTTC. Protein product: CASSPPPGRGYTF.

V and J are TRBV7-9 and TRBJ2-1; 10 nucleotides match TRBD2. The germline V gene has CDR1 SEHNR and CDR2 FQNEAQ (reference sequence). The J segment lost 0 bases and the V segment lost 4 bases, leaving 3 bases of the junction unmatched. The CDR3 runs 16 residues. The CDR3 is CASSSPSGGSYNEQFF. CDR3 bases: TGTGCCAGCAGCTCGCCTAGCGGGGGCTCCTACAATGAGCAGTTCTTC. Drawing the rest from reference TRBV7-9 and TRBJ2-1, the complete variable domain is DTGVSQNPRHKITKRGQNVTFRCDPISEHNRLYWYRQTLGQGPEFLTYFQNEAQLEKSRLLSDRFSAERPKGSFSTLEIQRTEQGDSAMYLCASSSPSGGSYNEQFFGPGTRLTVL.

This clone appeared once. The gene calls are TRBV10-3 and TRBJ2-7; 13 bases are a match to TRBD2. CDR3 length: 14 residues. The ends lost 7 bases at V and 4 bases at J; junction bases unmatched: 4. The germline V gene encodes CDR1 ENHRY and CDR2 SYGVKD. The CDR3 DNA follows: TGTGCCATCAAACTAGCGGGGGGGATGTACGAGCAGTACTTC. As protein: CAIKLAGGMYEQYF.

The chain recombines TRBV18 with TRBJ2-5, with 10 nucleotides matching TRBD2. The DNA end is a closer match to TRBJ2-7, so the J assignment may be wrong. The CDR3 has 13 amino acids. Germline V CDR1 and CDR2: KGHSH, LQKENI. The CDR3 sequence: CASSPRLAGEQYF. For the CDR3, the DNA is TGTGCCAGCTCACCAAGACTAGCGGGCGAGCAGTACTTC.

This chain uses TRBV19 with TRBJ2-6; D is perhaps TRBD2 (5 bases). Looked up from germline, CDR1 is LNHDA and CDR2 is SQIVND (reference sequence). The CDR3 loop spans 16 amino acids. Trimming removed 5 bases at V and 4 bases at J, with 15 bases between. The CDR3 coding sequence is TGTGCCAGTAGTTCCATGAGGGATACCGGGGCCAACGTCCTGACTTTC. This sequence encodes CASSSMRDTGANVLTF.

The gene calls are TRBV6-1 and TRBJ2-3; 8 nucleotides match TRBD2. This CDR3 is built from 15 residues. Germline V gene sequence: CDR1 MNHNS, CDR2 SASEGT. Trimming cost V 4 bases and J 3 bases; bases outside gene matches: 6. In nucleotides, the CDR3 is TGTGCCAGCAGTGCGGGACTAGTTTCGACAGATACGCAGTATTTT. Translation gives CASSAGLVSTDTQYF.

The chain joins TRBV2 to TRBJ2-1; 11 positions match TRBD1. Germline V gene sequence: CDR1 SNHLY, CDR2 FYNNEI. There are 15 residues in the CDR3. The V segment lost 11 bases and the J segment 7 bases; nucleotides outside the gene matches: 13. CDR3 sequence (DNA): TGTGCCTGTGGGAGGACAGGGGGCGCTGGGAATGAGCAGTTCTTC. Its protein product is CACGRTGGAGNEQFF. Full variable domain (remainder filled in from reference TRBV2 and TRBJ2-1): EPEVTQTPSHQVTQMGQEVILRCVPISNHLYFYWYRQILGQKVEFLVSFYNNEISEKSEIFDDQFSVERPDGSNFTLKIRSTKLEDSAMYFCACGRTGGAGNEQFFGPGTRLTVL.